The clone carrying this T cell receptor beta chain appeared a single time. As yet, its antigen is unknown. V lost 10 bases and J lost 7; bases outside the gene matches: 7. Per the germline V gene, CDR1 is MNHNY and CDR2 is SVGAGI (reference sequence). The CDR3 is made up of 13 amino acids. The sample is drawn from a study of T cell responses to AZD1222 COVID-19 vaccine. Notes on the study in general: Donors skewed white British and female; clonal diversity was possibly underestimated. Only a handful of AZD1222 recipients, more than five in all, had baseline seropositivity. Unmutated variant regions are reportedly targeted by nearly half of spike-specific TCRs.

Profiled with immunoSEQ multiplex PCR; TCRdb holds only in-frame clones, not every one. Altogether 200,000 to 300,000 clones are present, 93% being singletons, with the ten largest covering around 0.6%. This receptor was identified in an adult in good health. The material sequenced was peripheral blood, taken on day 0 of AZD1222 vaccination. This sequence joins TRBV6-6 and TRBJ2-1, with 10 bases fitting TRBD2. The CDR3 spells CATTAGGSNEQFF. The CDR3 DNA reads as TGTGCCACCACAGCGGGAGGGTCGAATGAGCAGTTCTTC.